One sample yielded the 17 T cell receptor beta chains listed below, sequenced in a study of hypomethylating agent response in myelodysplastic syndrome (TCRdb year 2021). The library was produced with the immunoSEQ multiplex PCR assay. Entries here come from immuneACCESS through TCRdb and include only in-frame sequences with V and J called. Some clones fail to appear in such tables; in the studies checked, an unresolved V gene covers under half of the shortfall, and the cause of the remainder is unknown. The sample table contains under 7,000 clones; only one count was recorded for more than 70% of them. The ten top clones hold roughly a tenth of the sample. The material was bone marrow, obtained before or after starting hypomethylating agent treatment for myelodysplastic syndrome (not recorded which). The receptors derive from a human donor with myelodysplastic syndrome.

This sequence joins TRBV19 and TRBJ2-7; 7 nucleotides line up with TRBD2. Per germline, CDR1 LNHDA and CDR2 SQIVND (reference sequence). V shed 6 bases, J shed 2 bases, and the junction held 10 bases outside the gene matches. This CDR3 has 15 residues. The CDR3 DNA is TGTGCCAGTAGCCGTTCTCTCGCGGGGGCCTACGAGCAGTACTTC. Residues: CASSRSLAGAYEQYF.

The rearrangement links TRBV30 to TRBJ2-1; 11 bases fit TRBD2. The CDR3 consists of 17 residues. V lost 0 bases and J lost 4; bases outside the gene matches: 8. Looked up from germline, CDR1 is GTSNPN and CDR2 is SVGIG (reference sequence). CDR3 bases: TGTGCCTGGAGTGTAACTAGCGGGGGCCAATCGTACAATGAGCAGTTCTTC. Its protein product is CAWSVTSGGQSYNEQFF.

This clone was observed a few times. The rearrangement joins TRBV5-6 to TRBJ2-7; no clear D gene. The CDR3 is 16 residues long. CDR1 is SGHDT, CDR2 YYEEEE, per germline. V was pared by 2 bases and J by 3 bases, with 18 bases between. CDR3 sequence: CASSLEGETTFYEQYV. CDR3 DNA sequence: TGTGCCAGCAGCTTAGAAGGAGAGACGACTTTCTACGAGCAGTACGTC.

The J gene is TRBJ1-2, the V gene TRBV28; tentative D call: TRBD1 (6 bases). V lost 10 bases, J lost 2 bases, and 17 bases lay in between. Germline V gene sequence: CDR1 MDHEN, CDR2 SYDVKM. This CDR3 region has 14 residues. The CDR3 sequence: CATQGRLINYGYTF. The CDR3 region has the DNA TGTGCCACCCAGGGGCGACTCATCAACTATGGCTACACCTTC.

The gene calls are TRBV30 and TRBJ1-1, with 7 bases fitting TRBD1. Looked up from germline, CDR1 is GTSNPN and CDR2 is SVGIG (reference sequence). CDR3 size: 13 residues. The V gene end was trimmed by 5 bases and the J gene end by 11 bases; junction bases not matched to a gene: 14. CDR3 protein: CAWWDSYPIGAFF. Written as DNA, the CDR3 is TGTGCCTGGTGGGACAGTTATCCGATTGGGGCTTTCTTT. Full variable domain (outside the CDR3, taken from reference TRBV30 and TRBJ1-1): SQTIHQWPATLVQPVGSPLSLECTVEGTSNPNLYWYRQAAGRGLQLLFYSVGIGQISSEVPQNLSASRPQDRQFILSSKKLLLSDSGFYLCAWWDSYPIGAFFGQGTRLTVV.

The chain recombines TRBV5-1 with TRBJ1-5; no firm D call. Germline lookup yields CDR1 SGHRS and CDR2 YFSETQ. CDR3 length: 13 residues. Trimming took 0 bases from V and 0 from J, leaving 1 base between them. The chain's CDR3 is CASSLDSNQPQHF. CDR3 bases: TGCGCCAGCAGCTTGGATAGCAATCAGCCCCAGCATTTT.

This chain connects TRBV5-4 to TRBJ2-2; 11 bases fit TRBD2. With V trimmed by 3 bases and J by 7 bases, 8 bases remained unmatched. This CDR3 contains 16 residues. Germline V gene lookup returns CDR1 SGHNT and CDR2 YYREEE (reference sequence). The CDR3 DNA follows: TGTGCCAGCAGCTCACATAGCGGGAGGGCAAGCGGGGAGCTGTTTTTT. It codes for CASSSHSGRASGELFF.

This clone came up a few times. In DNA form, the CDR3 reads TGTGCCAGTCGGGACGTCAATCAGCCCCAGCATTTT. Amino acid sequence: CASRDVNQPQHF. The chain joins TRBV19 to TRBJ1-5, with a possible D match to TRBD1 (5 bases). Germline V CDR1 and CDR2: LNHDA, SQIVND (reference sequence). Trimming cost V 8 bases and J 3 bases, with 8 bases left between them. The CDR3 is made up of 12 amino acids.

J is TRBJ2-5 and V is TRBV7-2, with a possible D match to TRBD2 (6 bases). This CDR3 comprises 13 residues. V was clipped by 2 bases and J by 5 bases, with 9 bases between them. Germline V gene data show CDR1 as SGHTA and CDR2 as FQGNSA. The CDR3: CASSLRLGETQYF. CDR3 DNA sequence: TGTGCCAGCAGCTTACGACTAGGGGAGACCCAGTACTTC.

The chain joins TRBV11-2 to TRBJ2-2, with TRBD2 matching 8 bases. This CDR3 comprises 14 residues. Germline CDR1 reads SGHAT; CDR2 reads FQNNGV. V dropped 2 bases and J dropped 7; count of bases not matched to a gene: 3. CDR3 sequence reads: CASSLRGGNGELFF. The CDR3 bases are TGTGCCAGCAGCTTACGGGGGGGTAACGGGGAGCTGTTTTTT. Based on the CDR3 plus reference TRBV11-2 and TRBJ2-2, the full variable domain is EAGVAQSPRYKIIEKRQSVAFWCNPISGHATLYWYQQILGQGPKLLIQFQNNGVVDDSQLPKDRFSAERLKGVDSTLKIQPAKLEDSAVYLCASSLRGGNGELFFGEGSRLTVL.

The J gene is TRBJ1-4, the V gene TRBV5-1; D unclear. Germline V lookup: CDR1 SGHRS, CDR2 YFSETQ. V lost 3 bases to trimming and J lost 4 bases, with 13 bases between them. The CDR3 runs 15 residues. CDR3: CASSSAGNFNEKLFF. CDR3 in DNA: TGCGCCAGCAGCTCCGCGGGAAACTTTAATGAAAAACTGTTTTTT. Looking up the rest from reference TRBV5-1 and TRBJ1-4 gives the full variable domain: KAGVTQTPRYLIKTRGQQVTLSCSPISGHRSVSWYQQTPGQGLQFLFEYFSETQRNKGNFPGRFSGRQFSNSRSEMNVSTLELGDSALYLCASSSAGNFNEKLFFGSGTQLSVL.

The chain couples TRBV4-2 to TRBJ2-4; TRBD1 agrees at 10 bases. This CDR3 contains 16 residues. Germline V gene data show CDR1 as LGHNA and CDR2 as YNFKEQ. V was clipped by 1 base and J by 6 bases; unmatched bases: 6. The CDR3 reads CASSQGDGDRGNIQYF. CDR3 nucleotide sequence: TGTGCCAGCAGCCAAGGAGATGGGGACAGGGGAAACATTCAGTACTTC.

This clone was seen a single time. This chain connects TRBV7-9 to TRBJ2-3, with 7 bases lining up with TRBD2. The CDR3 extends over 19 amino acids. CDR1 is SEHNR, CDR2 FQNEAQ, per germline (reference sequence). Unmatched junction bases numbered 13, after V lost 1 base and J lost 0 bases. The CDR3 here is CASSLGREDKSYSTDTQYF. CDR3 DNA sequence: TGTGCCAGCAGCTTAGGTCGGGAGGACAAATCCTACAGCACAGATACGCAGTATTTT.

This sequence joins TRBV29-1 and TRBJ2-3; D unclear. The germline V gene encodes CDR1 SQVTM and CDR2 ANQGSEA. The length of the CDR3 is 14 residues. V was trimmed by 4 bases and J by 0 bases, leaving 11 bases between them. Here the CDR3 reads CSVARRLSTDTQYF. CDR3 nucleotides: TGCAGCGTTGCTCGCCGGCTTAGCACAGATACGCAGTATTTT.

CDR3: CASSLRSFRELSGNTIYF. In DNA, the CDR3 is TGTGCCAGCAGCTTAAGGTCGTTCAGGGAACTCTCTGGAAACACCATATATTTT. This chain links TRBV11-2 with TRBJ1-3, with a weak D call TRBD1 (5 bases). This CDR3 is built from 18 residues. Germline lookup yields CDR1 SGHAT and CDR2 FQNNGV. V dropped 2 bases and J dropped 0 bases, with 17 bases sitting between them.

The V and J genes are TRBV5-4 and TRBJ1-4; D unresolved. The germline V and J ends were trimmed by 2 bases and 4 bases, with 6 bases remaining between them. CDR3 length: 13 residues. Germline-derived CDR1 and CDR2 are SGHNT and YYREEE (reference sequence). The CDR3 nucleotides are TGTGCCAGCAGCTTTGATTTTAATGAAAAACTGTTTTTT. Amino acids: CASSFDFNEKLFF.

The J gene is TRBJ1-1, the V gene TRBV5-1, with TRBD1 matching 7 bases. The junction had 7 bases not matched to a gene; V was cut back by 4 bases and J by 4 bases. The CDR3 has 14 amino acids. Germline lookup yields CDR1 SGHRS and CDR2 YFSETQ. This CDR3 reads CASSPRQGGTEAFF. The CDR3 region has the DNA TGCGCCAGCAGCCCTCGACAGGGCGGCACTGAAGCTTTCTTT.